This TCR beta chain originates from a study of blood T cell repertoires in COVID-19. Study in general: Samples of COVID-19 (acute and convalescent) were obtained from the United States, Italy and Spain. T cells, B-cell-depleted T cells, or PBMCs supplied cDNA or gDNA.

The CDR3 totals 16 residues. Germline CDR1 MDHEN, CDR2 SYDVKM. In the authors' workflow: By means of reference gene primer amplification, nucleated cell counts were estimated. Data came from immunoSEQ multiplex PCR; TCRdb stores just in-frame clones and leaves some out. V, J and clone size derive from that table, while D and trimming were established from the DNA sequence. The repertoire holds under 250,000 clones, with 84% as singletons. With regard to this clone: An end of the junction does not agree with germline; a read error may underlie this.

The specimen was peripheral blood. The receptor comes from a woman in her forties or fifties with active or convalescent COVID-19. The chain has TRBV28 and TRBJ1-2; D is unresolved. CDR3 sequence: CASSLYGSSRLYGYTF. The DNA for the CDR3 is TGTGCCAGCAGCTTATACGGGTCCTCACGGCTATATGGCTACACCTTC.